The source of this T cell receptor (beta chain) is a study of beta chain features in type 1 diabetes (dated by TCRdb to between 2018 and 2020). Broadly, across the study: No differences in mean age, gender distribution, total cell number or subset yield were found between patients and healthy donors. Whereas all 30 or so donors provided naive and central memory subsets, regulatory and stem cell-like memory subsets were isolated from just 8 patients and about 8 healthy donors. A total of 90 million to 130 million sorted cells were examined across all samples, and a strong correlation was observed between cell number per subset and RNA yield. The study compared TCRB repertoires of sorted circulating CD4+ T cell subsets between recently diagnosed type 1 diabetes patients and matched healthy donors. Overall study results and their limits: Only small numbers of individuals were included in the HLA sub-analyses, which left unresolved whether HLA type had any influence on TCRB rearrangement. Because cDNA was sequenced instead of genomic DNA, highly expressing activated cells could be over-represented, though the groups showed no difference in activation or CD3 levels. Naive, central memory and regulatory TCRB repertoires appeared to be more alike among patients than among healthy donors. A moderate but significant shortening of TCRB CDR3 length was observed in type 1 diabetes patients in all four CD4+ subsets. PCR may preferentially amplify shorter templates, but because patient and control samples were amplified and corrected together, any resulting skew would affect both groups equally. Patients with type 1 diabetes made fewer insertions and deleted more nucleotides at VDJ recombination sites, implying thymic rearrangement abnormalities.

Its CDR3 holds 11 amino acids, cysteine through phenylalanine. Only the CDR3 part of the read is kept: 33 bases, read in frame from the first base. Sequences LNHDA (CDR1) and SQIVND (CDR2) are obtained from the germline V gene (reference sequence). The V end loses 3 bases and the J end loses 12 bases, and a stretch of 9 bases separates them. As concerns this clone: The antigen it recognizes is unknown. Nothing much larger sits one base from this clone, and base qualities are not available.

From each donor, a single peripheral blood sample of about 110 mL on average was drawn into heparinised tubes. Naive, central memory, regulatory and stem cell-like memory CD4+ T cells were sorted on a BD FACSAria II using a panel including CD45RO, CCR7, CD25, CD127, CD95 and CD27. All sorted populations exceeded 98% purity. PBMCs were separated immediately by Lymphoprep density gradient centrifugation and were stained directly, without being cultured. So that batch effects would be minimized, each experiment stained and sorted samples in pairs, pairing one healthy donor with one patient. All of the isolated RNA was reverse transcribed with the High Capacity cDNA Reverse Transcription Kit, so expressed TCRB transcripts were sequenced. Naive, central memory and regulatory T cell samples underwent deep immunoSEQ sequencing, averaging about 3.3 million total reads per sample. Sorted cells were lysed in RLT buffer and RNA was extracted with DNase-treated RNeasy Micro or Mini kits, depending on cell number. Each cell subset was processed on its own to prevent cross-contamination, while patient and healthy donor samples were processed together. The immunoSEQ multiplex PCR was used to amplify TCRB sequences from cDNA, yielding 87-bp fragments that span the CDR3 region. Amplicons were sequenced on the Illumina HiSeq platform. Processing in the source paper ran as follows. PCR bias was computationally corrected using synthetic template baselines, reads within Hamming distance 2 were collapsed, and singletons that could not be merged were discarded. By aligning reads against IMGT, V, D and J genes, CDR3 length, and insertions or deletions at six rearrangement sites were assigned. Within each subset, clonotype counts were normalized to sorted cell number, after which true diversity and Gini coefficients were computed with the tcR R package. Repertoire sharing was quantified using the overlap coefficient calculated on TCRB nucleotide sequences. Out-of-frame TCRB sequences from naive cells were analyzed to stand in for the pre-selection repertoire. TCRdb mirrors the immuneACCESS table, restricted to in-frame sequences. Some clones are absent from its copies; in checked studies, under half trace to an unresolved V gene, and the reason for the others is unknown. From that table come the V and J calls and clone size; the DNA was used to work out D and trimming. This sample has roughly 340,000 clones in its table, and approximately 13% of those were observed once. The ten largest clones add up to about 0.016% of the sample.

The material sequenced was naive CD4+ T cells from blood. Read against the paper, the sample's cell subset or site label means: true naive CD4+ T cells. The source is a woman aged 18-30 years with type 1 diabetes. The chain uses TRBV19 and TRBJ2-1; TRBD2 could be the D gene, as 5 bases match. The DNA sequence is given as TGTGCCAGTAGTATCGGTGAGGGGCAGTTCTTC. The translation is CASSIGEGQFF.